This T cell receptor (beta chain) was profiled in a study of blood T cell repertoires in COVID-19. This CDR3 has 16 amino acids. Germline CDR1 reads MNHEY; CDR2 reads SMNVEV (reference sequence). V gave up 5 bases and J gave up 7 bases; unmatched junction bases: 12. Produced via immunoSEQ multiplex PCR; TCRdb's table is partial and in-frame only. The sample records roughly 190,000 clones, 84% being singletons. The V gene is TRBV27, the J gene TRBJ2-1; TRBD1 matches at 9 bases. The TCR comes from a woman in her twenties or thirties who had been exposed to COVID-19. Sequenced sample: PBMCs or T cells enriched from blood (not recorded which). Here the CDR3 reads CASSLHSRQGGNEQFF. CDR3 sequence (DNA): TGTGCCAGCAGTCTCCACTCCCGACAGGGGGGAAATGAGCAGTTCTTC.